This TCR beta chain appears in the sequencing data of a study of blood T cell repertoires in COVID-19. Study background: PBMCs, B-cell-depleted T cells, or T cells provided the cDNA or gDNA that made up the material.

The repertoire was sequenced with immunoSEQ multiplex PCR; TCRdb's copy has only in-frame clones and lacks some. The sample holds over 30,000 clones, 88% seen once. Germline V gives CDR1 LGHDT, CDR2 YNNKEL (reference sequence). CDR3 length: 16 residues. V shed 0 bases and J shed 4 bases, with 13 bases lying between them. The specimen sequenced was peripheral blood. The chain is built from TRBV3-1 (or the pseudogene TRBV3-2) and TRBJ2-4, with D maybe TRBD2 (6 bases). This TCR came from a human donor with active COVID-19. The donor label of this sample is uncertain. The CDR3 protein is CASSQDLAEVKNIQYF. In DNA form, the CDR3 reads TGTGCCAGCAGCCAAGATTTAGCGGAGGTTAAAAACATTCAGTACTTC.